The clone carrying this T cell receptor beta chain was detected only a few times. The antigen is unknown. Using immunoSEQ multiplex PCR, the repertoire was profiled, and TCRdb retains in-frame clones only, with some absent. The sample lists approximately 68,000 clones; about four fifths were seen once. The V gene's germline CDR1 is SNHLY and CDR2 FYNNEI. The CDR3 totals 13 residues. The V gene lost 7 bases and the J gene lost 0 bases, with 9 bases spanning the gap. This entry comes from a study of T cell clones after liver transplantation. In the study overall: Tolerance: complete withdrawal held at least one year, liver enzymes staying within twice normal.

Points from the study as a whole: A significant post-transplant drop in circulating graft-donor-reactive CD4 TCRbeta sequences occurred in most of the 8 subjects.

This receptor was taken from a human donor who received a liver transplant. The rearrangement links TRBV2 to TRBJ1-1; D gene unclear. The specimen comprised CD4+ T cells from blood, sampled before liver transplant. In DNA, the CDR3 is TGTGCCAGCATATTCTCGATGAACACTGAAGCTTTCTTT. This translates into CASIFSMNTEAFF.